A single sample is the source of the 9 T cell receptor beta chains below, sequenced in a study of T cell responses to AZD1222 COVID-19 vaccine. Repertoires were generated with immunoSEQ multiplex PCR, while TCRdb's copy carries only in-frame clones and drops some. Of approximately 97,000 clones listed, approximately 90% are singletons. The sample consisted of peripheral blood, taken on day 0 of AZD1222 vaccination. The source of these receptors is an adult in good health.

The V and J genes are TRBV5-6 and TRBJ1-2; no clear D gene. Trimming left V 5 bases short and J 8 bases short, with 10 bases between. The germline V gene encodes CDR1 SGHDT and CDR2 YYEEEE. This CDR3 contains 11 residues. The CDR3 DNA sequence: TGTGCCAGCAGTCAGAAGGGCGGCTACACCTTC. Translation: CASSQKGGYTF. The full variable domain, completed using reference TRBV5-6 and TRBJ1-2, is DAGVTQSPTHLIKTRGQQVTLRCSPKSGHDTVSWYQQALGQGPQFIFQYYEEEERQRGNFPDRFSGHQFPNYSSELNVNALLLGDSALYLCASSQKGGYTFGSGTRLTVV.

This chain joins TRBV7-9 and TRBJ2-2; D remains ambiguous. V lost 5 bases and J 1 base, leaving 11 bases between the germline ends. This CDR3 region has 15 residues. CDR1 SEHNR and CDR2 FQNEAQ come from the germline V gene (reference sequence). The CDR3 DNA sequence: TGTGCCAGCAGCCCCTACGGCCAGAACACCGGGGAGCTGTTTTTT. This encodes CASSPYGQNTGELFF.

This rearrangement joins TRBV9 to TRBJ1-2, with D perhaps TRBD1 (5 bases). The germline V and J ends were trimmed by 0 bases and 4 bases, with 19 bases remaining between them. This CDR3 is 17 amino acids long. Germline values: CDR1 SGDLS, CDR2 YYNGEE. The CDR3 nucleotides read TGTGCCAGCAGCGTAGGGTCCCCGGGGACGGGTGGCTATGGCTACACCTTC. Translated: CASSVGSPGTGGYGYTF. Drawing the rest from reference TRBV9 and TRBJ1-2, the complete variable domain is DSGVTQTPKHLITATGQRVTLRCSPRSGDLSVYWYQQSLDQGLQFLIQYYNGEERAKGNILERFSAQQFPDLHSELNLSSLELGDSALYFCASSVGSPGTGGYGYTFGSGTRLTVV.

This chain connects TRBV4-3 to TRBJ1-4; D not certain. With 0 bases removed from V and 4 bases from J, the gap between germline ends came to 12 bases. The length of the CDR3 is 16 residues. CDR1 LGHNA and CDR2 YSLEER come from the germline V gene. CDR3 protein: CASSQDVGLGNEKLFF. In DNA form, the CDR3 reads TGCGCCAGCAGCCAAGATGTGGGATTAGGTAATGAAAAACTGTTTTTT.

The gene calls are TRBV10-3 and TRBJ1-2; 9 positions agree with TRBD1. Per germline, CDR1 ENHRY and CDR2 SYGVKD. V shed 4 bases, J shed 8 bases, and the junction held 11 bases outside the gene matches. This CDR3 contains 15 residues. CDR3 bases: TGTGCCATCAGTGGAAACCGGGACAGGGTAGGGGGCTACACCTTC. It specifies CAISGNRDRVGGYTF.

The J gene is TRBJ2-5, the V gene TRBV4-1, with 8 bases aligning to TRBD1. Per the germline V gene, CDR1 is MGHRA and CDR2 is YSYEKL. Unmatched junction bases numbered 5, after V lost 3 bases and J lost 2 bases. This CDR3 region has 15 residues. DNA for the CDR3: TGCGCCAGCAGCCAGGGGACAGGACCTCAAGAGACCCAGTACTTC. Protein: CASSQGTGPQETQYF.

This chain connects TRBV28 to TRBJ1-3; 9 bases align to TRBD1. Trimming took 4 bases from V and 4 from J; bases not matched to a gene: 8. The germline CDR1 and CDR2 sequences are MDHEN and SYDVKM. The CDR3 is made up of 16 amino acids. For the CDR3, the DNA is TGTGCCAGCAGTTCTGGGGGACAGGGTTCAGGAAACACCATATATTTT. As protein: CASSSGGQGSGNTIYF.

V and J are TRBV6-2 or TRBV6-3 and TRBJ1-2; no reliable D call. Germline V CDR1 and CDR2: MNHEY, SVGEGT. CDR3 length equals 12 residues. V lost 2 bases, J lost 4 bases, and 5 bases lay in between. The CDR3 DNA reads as TGTGCCAGCAGTTACCAAACCTATGGCTACACCTTC. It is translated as CASSYQTYGYTF.

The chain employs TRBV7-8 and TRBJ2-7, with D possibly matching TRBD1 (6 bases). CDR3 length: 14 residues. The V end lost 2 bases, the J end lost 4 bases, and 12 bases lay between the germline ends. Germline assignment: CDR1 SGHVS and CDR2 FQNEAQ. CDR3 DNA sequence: TGTGCCAGCAGCTTAAGGGGCAGGGGATACGAGCAGTACTTC. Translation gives CASSLRGRGYEQYF.